Listed here are 12 T cell receptor beta chains from one sample, sequenced in a study of graft-versus-host responses after intestinal transplantation. The data were produced by immunoSEQ multiplex PCR, yet TCRdb's version contains in-frame clones alone and is incomplete. The table includes about 100,000 clones, just over 90% detected once. No antigen is known for these receptors. The sample was unstimulated CD8+ T cells sorted from spleen or lymph node cells, taken before intestinal transplant. The receptor set was obtained from a human donor who received an intestinal transplant.

The chain joins TRBV19 to TRBJ2-1; D tentatively reads TRBD1 or TRBD2 (5 bases each). The CDR3 length is 13 residues. Germline V lookup: CDR1 LNHDA, CDR2 SQIVND (reference sequence). Trimming pared 7 bases from V and 4 bases from J, leaving 11 bases between. This CDR3 is CASTGTAYNEQFF. Written as DNA, the CDR3 is TGTGCCAGTACCGGGACCGCTTACAATGAGCAGTTCTTC.

The rearrangement links TRBV7-6 to TRBJ2-3, with D unclear. Germline V lookup: CDR1 SGHVS, CDR2 FNYEAQ. CDR3 length: 15 residues. V was clipped by 1 base and J by 2 bases, with 10 bases between them. This chain's CDR3 is CASSLVGPSTDTQYF. In nucleotides, the CDR3 is TGTGCCAGCAGCTTAGTCGGGCCCTCCACAGATACGCAGTATTTT.

This clone was observed once. V is TRBV6-1 and J is TRBJ2-7; TRBD1 matches at 9 bases. There are 15 residues in the CDR3. V was pared by 4 bases and J by 5 bases, with 9 bases of the junction left unmatched. Germline-derived CDR1 and CDR2 are MNHNS and SASEGT. In nucleotides, the CDR3 is TGTGCCAGCAGTGGCCACAGGGGGCACAGCAACGAGCAGTACTTC. It is translated as CASSGHRGHSNEQYF.

The V gene is TRBV13, the J gene TRBJ2-5; 8 positions match TRBD2. CDR3 length equals 14 residues. Losses at the gene ends were 5 bases for V and 1 base for J; bases not matched to a gene: 3. Germline V CDR1 and CDR2: PRHDT, FYEKMQ (reference sequence). The CDR3 DNA sequence: TGTGCCAGCAGCACCCGGGAGGGCCAAGAGACCCAGTACTTC. As protein: CASSTREGQETQYF.

The V call is TRBV4-1, the J call TRBJ2-5; TRBD2 aligns across 7 bases. CDR1 MGHRA and CDR2 YSYEKL come from the germline V gene. Germline trimming cut 4 bases from V and 2 bases from J; bases unmatched to any gene: 10. CDR3 size: 16 residues. The CDR3, as DNA: TGCGCCAGCAGCCGTGAGCGGGAAGACCCTCAAGAGACCCAGTACTTC. This encodes CASSREREDPQETQYF.

This chain uses TRBV27 with TRBJ2-2; 14 nucleotides match TRBD2. The CDR3 covers 18 residues. The trim removed 5 bases at V and 2 bases at J, leaving 7 bases unmatched. Germline loops: CDR1 MNHEY, CDR2 SMNVEV (reference sequence). CDR3 bases: TGTGCCAGCAGTACTGGGACTAGCGGGAGCGAAAACACCGGGGAGCTGTTTTTT. It translates to CASSTGTSGSENTGELFF.

CDR3 in DNA: TGTGCCAGCAGCGTAGATCCAGATACGCAGTATTTT. It yields the protein CASSVDPDTQYF. The chain has TRBV9 and TRBJ2-3; D not resolved. The CDR3 sequence is 12 residues long. Trimming removed 0 bases from V and 4 bases from J, with 3 bases in between. The V gene's germline CDR1 is SGDLS and CDR2 YYNGEE. Complete variable domain (other parts from reference TRBV9 and TRBJ2-3): DSGVTQTPKHLITATGQRVTLRCSPRSGDLSVYWYQQSLDQGLQFLIQYYNGEERAKGNILERFSAQQFPDLHSELNLSSLELGDSALYFCASSVDPDTQYFGPGTRLTVL.

J is TRBJ2-5 and V is TRBV15; possibly TRBD2 for D (6 bases). The end of the DNA fits TRBJ2-7 better, so the J call may be wrong. The CDR3 spans 13 residues. Germline V lookup: CDR1 LNHNV, CDR2 YYDKDF (reference sequence). CDR3 protein: CATSMGGPNEQYF. The CDR3 DNA is TGTGCCACCAGCATGGGGGGTCCCAACGAGCAGTACTTC.

The chain uses TRBV19 and TRBJ2-4, with D perhaps matching TRBD1 or TRBD2 (5 bases each). Germline CDR1 LNHDA, CDR2 SQIVND (reference sequence). V lost 2 bases to trimming and J lost 0 bases, with 8 bases between them. The CDR3 extends over 15 amino acids. The CDR3 is CASSISGGAKNIQYF. CDR3 sequence (DNA): TGTGCCAGTAGTATATCTGGGGGAGCCAAAAACATTCAGTACTTC.

The chain employs TRBV23-1 and TRBJ2-5; TRBD1 matches at 7 bases. TRBV23-1 is treated as an ORF (open reading frame) with a function not yet certain. V trimming: 2 bases; J trimming: 2 bases; junction bases outside the gene matches: 17. The CDR3 loop spans 19 amino acids. The CDR3 here is CASSQGDRSSPGVQETQYF. In nucleotides, the CDR3 is TGCGCCAGCAGTCAAGGGGACAGATCATCCCCAGGGGTACAAGAGACCCAGTACTTC.

The chain recombines TRBV6-5 with TRBJ1-4; 8 bases match TRBD1. Germline lookup yields CDR1 MNHEY and CDR2 SVGAGI. The V and J ends lost 6 bases and 6 bases, in that order; junction bases with no gene match: 6. The CDR3 is 14 residues long. DNA of the CDR3: TGTGCCAGCAGCCTCGACAGGGGAGATGAAAAACTGTTTTTT. Protein sequence: CASSLDRGDEKLFF.

V gene TRBV29-1 combines with J gene TRBJ2-1; D is uncertain. CDR3 length: 16 residues. Deletions cut 5 bases from V and 0 bases from J, with 17 bases between. From germline, CDR1 is SQVTM and CDR2 ANQGSEA. CDR3 coding DNA: TGCAGCGTTACAATACCCGGTGCTAGCTCCTACAATGAGCAGTTCTTC. Translating gives CSVTIPGASSYNEQFF.